Described below is a single T cell receptor (beta chain) sequence and its context. The antigen remains unidentified. The record originates from a study of T-cell memory formation after mild COVID-19. Study summary: TCR clusters were mostly confined to one donor each. General observations from the study: Memory cells collected pre-infection included some clones that later responded, suggesting cross-reactive memory joined. Chiefly within CM and EM were the contracting CD4+ clones; CD8+ ones were within EMRA.

The CDR3 is 14 residues long. CDR1 and CDR2 from the germline V gene are LGHDT and YNNKEL (reference sequence). The V and J ends lost 1 base and 8 bases respectively, with 13 bases between them. After 5'RACE with constant-segment primers, TCR alpha and TCR beta cDNA libraries carrying sample barcodes and UMIs were obtained. TCRdb re-analysed the 5' RACE reads in MiXCR, keeping a single row per CDR3 protein. The sample lists around 340,000 distinct CDR3 sequences, 10% to 15% occurring once. The genes are TRBV3-1 and TRBJ2-3; D unresolved. Sample: PBMCs or a T cell subset sorted from them (not recorded which). This TCR was sampled from a man aged 18 to 29 who had mild COVID-19 (a few samples of this study predate the infection). Cell type and time point are not known. CDR3 nucleotide sequence: TGTGCCAGCAGCCAAGCTTCCCAAGGTGGTACGCAGTATTTT. This encodes CASSQASQGGTQYF.